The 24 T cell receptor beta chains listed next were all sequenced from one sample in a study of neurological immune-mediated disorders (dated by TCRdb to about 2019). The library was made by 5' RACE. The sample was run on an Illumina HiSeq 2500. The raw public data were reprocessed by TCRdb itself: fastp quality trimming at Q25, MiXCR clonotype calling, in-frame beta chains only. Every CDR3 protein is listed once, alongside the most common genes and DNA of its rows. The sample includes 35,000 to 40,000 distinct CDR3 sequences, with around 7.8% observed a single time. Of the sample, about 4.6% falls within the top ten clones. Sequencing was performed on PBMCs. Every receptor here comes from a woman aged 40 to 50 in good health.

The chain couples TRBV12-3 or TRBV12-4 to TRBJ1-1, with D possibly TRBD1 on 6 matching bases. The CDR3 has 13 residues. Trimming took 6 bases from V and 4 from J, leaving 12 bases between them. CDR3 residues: CASSPDRSTEAFF. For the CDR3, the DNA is TGTGCCAGCAGCCCCGACAGGTCCACTGAAGCTTTCTTT.

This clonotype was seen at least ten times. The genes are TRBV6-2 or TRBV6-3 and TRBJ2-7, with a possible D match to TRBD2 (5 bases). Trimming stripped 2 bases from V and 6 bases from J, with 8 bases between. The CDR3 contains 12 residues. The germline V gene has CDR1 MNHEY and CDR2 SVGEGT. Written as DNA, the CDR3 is TGTGCCAGCAGTTACATAAGCGGCGAGCAGTACTTC. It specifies CASSYISGEQYF.

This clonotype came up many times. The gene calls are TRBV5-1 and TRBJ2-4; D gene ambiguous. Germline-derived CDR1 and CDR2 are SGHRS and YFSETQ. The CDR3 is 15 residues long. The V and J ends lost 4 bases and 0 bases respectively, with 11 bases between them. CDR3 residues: CASSPQALAKNIQYF. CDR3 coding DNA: TGCGCCAGCAGCCCGCAGGCCCTAGCCAAAAACATTCAGTACTTC.

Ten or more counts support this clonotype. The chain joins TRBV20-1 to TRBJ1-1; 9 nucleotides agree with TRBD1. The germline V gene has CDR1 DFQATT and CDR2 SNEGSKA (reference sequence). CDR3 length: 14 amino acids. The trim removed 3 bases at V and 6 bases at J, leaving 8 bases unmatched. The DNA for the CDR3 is TGCAGTGCTAGTTGGGACAGGGAAATAGCTGAAGCTTTCTTT. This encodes CSASWDREIAEAFF.

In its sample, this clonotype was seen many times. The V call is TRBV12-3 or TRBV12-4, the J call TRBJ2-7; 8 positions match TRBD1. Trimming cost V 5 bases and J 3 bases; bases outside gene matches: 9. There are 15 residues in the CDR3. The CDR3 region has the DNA TGTGCCAGCAGTCAACAGGACAGGGAGCACTACGAGCAGTACGTC. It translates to CASSQQDREHYEQYV.

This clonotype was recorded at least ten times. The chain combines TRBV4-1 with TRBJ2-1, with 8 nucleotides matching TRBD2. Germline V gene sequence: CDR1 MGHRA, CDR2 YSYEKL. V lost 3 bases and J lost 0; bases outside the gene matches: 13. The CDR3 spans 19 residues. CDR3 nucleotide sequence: TGCGCCAGCAGCCACGGACTAGCAGGCCTCCTAAGCTCCTACAATGAGCAGTTCTTC. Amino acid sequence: CASSHGLAGLLSSYNEQFF.

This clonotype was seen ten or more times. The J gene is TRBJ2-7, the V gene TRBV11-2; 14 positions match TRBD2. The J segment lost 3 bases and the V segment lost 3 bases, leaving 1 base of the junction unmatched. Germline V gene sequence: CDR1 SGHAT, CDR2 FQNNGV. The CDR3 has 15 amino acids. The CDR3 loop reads CASSFGTSGGYEQYV. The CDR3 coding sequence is TGTGCCAGCAGCTTCGGGACTAGCGGGGGCTACGAGCAGTACGTC.

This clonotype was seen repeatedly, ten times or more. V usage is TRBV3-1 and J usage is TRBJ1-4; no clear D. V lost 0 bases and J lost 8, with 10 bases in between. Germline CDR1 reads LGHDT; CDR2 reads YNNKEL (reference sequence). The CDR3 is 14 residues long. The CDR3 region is CASSQDPGSEKLFF. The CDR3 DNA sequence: TGTGCCAGCAGCCAAGACCCGGGATCCGAAAAACTGTTTTTT. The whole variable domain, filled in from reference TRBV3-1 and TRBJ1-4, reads DTAVSQTPKYLVTQMGNDKSIKCEQNLGHDTMYWYKQDSKKFLKIMFSYNNKELIINETVPNRFSPKSPDKAHLNLHINSLELGDSAVYFCASSQDPGSEKLFFGSGTQLSVL.

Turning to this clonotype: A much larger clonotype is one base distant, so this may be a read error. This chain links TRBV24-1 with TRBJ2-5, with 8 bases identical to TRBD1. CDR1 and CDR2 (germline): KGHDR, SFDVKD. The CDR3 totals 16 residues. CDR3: CATSGEEQGDQETRYF. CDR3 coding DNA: TGTGCCACCAGTGGGGAAGAACAGGGGGATCAAGAGACCCGGTACTTC.

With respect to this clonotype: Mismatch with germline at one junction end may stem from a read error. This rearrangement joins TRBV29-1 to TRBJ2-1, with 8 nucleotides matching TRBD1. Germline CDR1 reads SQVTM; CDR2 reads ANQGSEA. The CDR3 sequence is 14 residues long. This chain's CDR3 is CSAEMVQGVNEQFF. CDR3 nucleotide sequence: TGCAGCGCTGAAATGGTACAGGGGGTCAATGAGCAGTTCTTC.

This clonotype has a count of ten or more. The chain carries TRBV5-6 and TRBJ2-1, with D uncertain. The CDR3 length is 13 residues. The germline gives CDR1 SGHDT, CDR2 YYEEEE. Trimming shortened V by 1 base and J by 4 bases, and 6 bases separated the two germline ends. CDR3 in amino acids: CASSLIFYNEQFF. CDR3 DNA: TGTGCCAGCAGCTTGATTTTTTACAATGAGCAGTTCTTC.

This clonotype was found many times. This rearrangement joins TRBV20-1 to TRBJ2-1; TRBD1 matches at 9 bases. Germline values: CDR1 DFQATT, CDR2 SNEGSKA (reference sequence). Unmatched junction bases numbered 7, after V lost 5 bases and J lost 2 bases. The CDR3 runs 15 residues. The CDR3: CSAYTGGVTYNEQFF. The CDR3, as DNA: TGCAGTGCTTATACAGGGGGCGTGACCTACAATGAGCAGTTCTTC.

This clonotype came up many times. The DNA of the CDR3 is TGCGCCAGCAGCCCGACTATTGGGACAGGCATCTACGAGCAGTACGTC. This translates into CASSPTIGTGIYEQYV. The rearrangement links TRBV4-1 to TRBJ2-7, with 8 bases that match TRBD1. Trimming cost V 4 bases and J 3 bases; bases outside gene matches: 11. CDR3 size: 16 residues. Germline V CDR1 and CDR2: MGHRA, YSYEKL.

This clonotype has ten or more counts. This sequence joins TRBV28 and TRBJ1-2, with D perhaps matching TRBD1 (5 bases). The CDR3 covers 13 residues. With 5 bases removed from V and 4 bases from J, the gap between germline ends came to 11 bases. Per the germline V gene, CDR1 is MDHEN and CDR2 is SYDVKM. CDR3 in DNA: TGTGCCAGCAGTCCGGGACCGAGCTATGGCTACACCTTC. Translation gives CASSPGPSYGYTF.

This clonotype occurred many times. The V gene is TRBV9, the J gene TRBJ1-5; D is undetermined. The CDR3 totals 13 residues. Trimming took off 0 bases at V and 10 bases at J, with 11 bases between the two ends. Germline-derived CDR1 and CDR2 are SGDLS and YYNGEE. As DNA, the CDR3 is TGTGCCAGCAGCGTAGCTTCAGGAGGCCCCCAGCATTTT. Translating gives CASSVASGGPQHF.

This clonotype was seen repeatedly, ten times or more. CDR3 in amino acids: CAIWDRGHNEQFF. CDR3 DNA: TGTGCCATTTGGGACAGGGGACACAATGAGCAGTTCTTC. The V gene is TRBV10-3, the J gene TRBJ2-1, with TRBD1 matching 10 bases. The germline gives CDR1 ENHRY, CDR2 SYGVKD. The CDR3 is 13 amino acids. Trimming cost V 9 bases and J 5 bases; bases outside gene matches: 4.

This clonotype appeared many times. In nucleotides, the CDR3 is TGTGCCAGCAGCCGCCCGGGGGAGGCCGCCTACGAGCAGTACTTC. Translated: CASSRPGEAAYEQYF. The rearrangement uses TRBV5-4 and TRBJ2-7; D may be TRBD2 (6 bases). V lost 4 bases and J 2 bases, leaving 16 bases between the germline ends. The CDR3 extends over 15 amino acids. The V gene's germline CDR1 is SGHNT and CDR2 YYREEE (reference sequence).

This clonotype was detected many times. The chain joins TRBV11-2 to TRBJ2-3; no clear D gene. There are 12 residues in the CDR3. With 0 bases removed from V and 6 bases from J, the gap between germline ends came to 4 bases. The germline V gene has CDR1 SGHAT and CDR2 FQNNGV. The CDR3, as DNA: TGTGCCAGCAGCTTAGATCGGGATACGCAGTATTTT. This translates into CASSLDRDTQYF.

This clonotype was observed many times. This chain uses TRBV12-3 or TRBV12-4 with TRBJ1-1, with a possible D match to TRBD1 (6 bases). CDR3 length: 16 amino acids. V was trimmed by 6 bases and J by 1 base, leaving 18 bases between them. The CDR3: CASSPEQGYQNTEAFF. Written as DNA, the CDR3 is TGTGCCAGCAGCCCGGAACAGGGATATCAGAACACTGAAGCTTTCTTT.

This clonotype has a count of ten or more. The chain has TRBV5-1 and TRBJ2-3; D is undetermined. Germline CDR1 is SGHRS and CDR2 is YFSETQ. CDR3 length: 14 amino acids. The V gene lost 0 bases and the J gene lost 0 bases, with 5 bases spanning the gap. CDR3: CASSLEYSTDTQYF. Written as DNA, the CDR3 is TGCGCCAGCAGCTTGGAGTATAGCACAGATACGCAGTATTTT.

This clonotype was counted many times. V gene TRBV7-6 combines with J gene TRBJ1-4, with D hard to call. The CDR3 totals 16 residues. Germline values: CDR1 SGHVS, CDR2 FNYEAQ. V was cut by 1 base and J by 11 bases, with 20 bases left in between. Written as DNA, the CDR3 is TGTGCCAGCAGCTTAGGAGCCGGCCTTCCCGGAGGGAAACTGTTTTTT. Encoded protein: CASSLGAGLPGGKLFF. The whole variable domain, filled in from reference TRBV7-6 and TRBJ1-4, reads GAGVSQSPRYKVTKRGQDVALRCDPISGHVSLYWYRQALGQGPEFLTYFNYEAQQDKSGLPNDRFSAERPEGSISTLTIQRTEQRDSAMYRCASSLGAGLPGGKLFFGSGTQLSVL.

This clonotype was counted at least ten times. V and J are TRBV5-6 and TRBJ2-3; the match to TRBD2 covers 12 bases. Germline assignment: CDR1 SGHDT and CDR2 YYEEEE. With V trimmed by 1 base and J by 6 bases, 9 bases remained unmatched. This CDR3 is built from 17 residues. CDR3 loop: CASSLRTSGGPSDTQYF. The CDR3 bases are TGTGCCAGCAGCTTGCGCACTAGCGGGGGGCCCTCCGATACGCAGTATTTT.

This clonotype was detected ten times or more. Written as DNA, the CDR3 is TGCGCCAGCAGCGGGACAGGTCCCAATGAGCAGTTCTTC. Protein sequence: CASSGTGPNEQFF. This rearrangement joins TRBV5-1 to TRBJ2-1; 8 bases are shared with TRBD1. The V gene end was trimmed by 4 bases and the J gene end by 6 bases; junction bases not matched to a gene: 3. The CDR3 covers 13 residues. Germline-derived CDR1 and CDR2 are SGHRS and YFSETQ.

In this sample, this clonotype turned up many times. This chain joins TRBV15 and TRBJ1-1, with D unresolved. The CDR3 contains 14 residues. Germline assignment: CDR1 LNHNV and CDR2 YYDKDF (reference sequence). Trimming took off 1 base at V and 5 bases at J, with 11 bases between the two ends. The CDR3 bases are TGTGCCACCAGCAGAGGTGGGGAAAGGACTGAAGCTTTCTTT. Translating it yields CATSRGGERTEAFF. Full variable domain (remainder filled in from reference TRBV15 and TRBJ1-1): DAMVIQNPRYQVTQFGKPVTLSCSQTLNHNVMYWYQQKSSQAPKLLFHYYDKDFNNEADTPDNFQSRRPNTSFCFLDIRSPGLGDTAMYLCATSRGGERTEAFFGQGTRLTVV.